Included here is one T cell receptor beta chain sequence, with context. The data belong to a study of blood T cell repertoires in COVID-19. Trimming removed 0 bases from V and 0 bases from J, with 6 bases in between. The CDR3 length is 14 residues. Germline CDR1 is SGDLS and CDR2 is YYNGEE. Original processing notes: Amplification of reference gene primers provided the estimated nucleated cell counts. Data came from immunoSEQ multiplex PCR; TCRdb stores just in-frame clones and leaves some out. The V and J calls and the clone size are those of that table, but D and trimming were determined from the DNA. The sample includes about 300,000 clones, 75% to 90% of them seen just once.

The chain combines TRBV9 with TRBJ1-1; D unresolved. Sequenced input: PBMCs or T cells enriched from blood (not recorded which). The clonotype comes from a man aged 55 to 69 who had recovered from COVID-19. The CDR3: CASSVGAVNTEAFF. DNA of the CDR3: TGTGCCAGCAGCGTAGGGGCAGTGAACACTGAAGCTTTCTTT.